This passage covers 2 T cell receptor beta chains from one sample sequenced in a study of blood T cells in healthy people across ages. A second PCR of 7 to 11 cycles used a sample-barcoded 5' primer and a J-beta primer mix. TCRdb ran MiXCR on the 5' RACE reads and lists one entry per CDR3 protein. The data contain about 670,000 distinct CDR3 sequences, about 51% of them singletons. The specimen sequenced was blood. These receptors came from a woman at least 80 years old in good health.

Ten or more counts support this clonotype. This rearrangement joins TRBV20-1 to TRBJ2-3; the D is unclear. Germline V gives CDR1 DFQATT, CDR2 SNEGSKA (reference sequence). Trimming stripped 3 bases from V and 7 bases from J, with 14 bases between. The CDR3 totals 13 residues. The CDR3 DNA reads as TGCAGTGCTAGTTCTCCGGGCCCCAATACGCAGTATTTT. Protein sequence: CSASSPGPNTQYF.

With respect to this clonotype: A much larger clonotype is one base distant, so this may be a read error. The chain joins TRBV5-1 to TRBJ2-7; D possibly corresponds to TRBD2 (5 bases). The tail of the sequence fits TRBJ2-5 better, so the J call may be wrong. The CDR3 extends over 14 amino acids. Germline CDR1 and CDR2: SGHRS and YFSETQ. The DNA of the CDR3 is TGCGCCAGCAGCGCGGACTCCGGCAAGGAGACCCAGTACTTC. Protein product: CASSADSGKETQYF.